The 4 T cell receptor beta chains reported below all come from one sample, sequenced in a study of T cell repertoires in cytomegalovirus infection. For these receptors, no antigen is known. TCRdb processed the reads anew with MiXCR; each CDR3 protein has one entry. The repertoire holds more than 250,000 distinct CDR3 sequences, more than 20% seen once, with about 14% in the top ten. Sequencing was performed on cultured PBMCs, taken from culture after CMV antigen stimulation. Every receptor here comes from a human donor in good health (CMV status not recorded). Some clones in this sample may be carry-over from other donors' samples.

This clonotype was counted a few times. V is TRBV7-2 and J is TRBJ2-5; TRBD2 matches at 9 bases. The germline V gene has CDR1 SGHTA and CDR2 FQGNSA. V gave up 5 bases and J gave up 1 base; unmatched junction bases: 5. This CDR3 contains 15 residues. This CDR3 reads CASSQRLAAQETQYF. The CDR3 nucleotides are TGTGCCAGCAGCCAACGACTAGCGGCCCAAGAGACCCAGTACTTC.

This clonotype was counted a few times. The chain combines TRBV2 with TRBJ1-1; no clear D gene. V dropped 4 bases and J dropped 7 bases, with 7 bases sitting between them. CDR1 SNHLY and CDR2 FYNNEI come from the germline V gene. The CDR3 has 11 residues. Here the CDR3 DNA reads TGTGCCAGCAGTGGGCGGCTTGAAGCTTTCTTT. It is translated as CASSGRLEAFF.

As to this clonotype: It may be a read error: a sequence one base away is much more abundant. In DNA, the CDR3 is TGTGCCAGCAGCATCCCGGGAGGCCCTCCCAACTTC. Translated: CASSIPGGPPNF. V gene TRBV7-2 combines with J gene TRBJ1-2; D ambiguous. From germline, CDR1 is SGHTA and CDR2 FQGNSA. The CDR3 contains 12 residues. Drawing the rest from reference TRBV7-2 and TRBJ1-2, the complete variable domain is GAGVSQSPSNKVTEKGKDVELRCDPISGHTALYWYRQSLGQGLEFLIYFQGNSAPDKSGLPSDRFSAERTGGSVSTLTIQRTQQEDSAVYLCASSIPGGPPNFGSGTRLTVV.

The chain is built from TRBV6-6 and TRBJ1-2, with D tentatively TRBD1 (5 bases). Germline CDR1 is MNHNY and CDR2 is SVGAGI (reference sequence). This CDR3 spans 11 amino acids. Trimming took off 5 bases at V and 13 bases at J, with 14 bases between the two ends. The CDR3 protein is CASSPPGGVTF. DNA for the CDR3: TGTGCCAGCAGTCCCCCGGGGGGTGTCACCTTC.